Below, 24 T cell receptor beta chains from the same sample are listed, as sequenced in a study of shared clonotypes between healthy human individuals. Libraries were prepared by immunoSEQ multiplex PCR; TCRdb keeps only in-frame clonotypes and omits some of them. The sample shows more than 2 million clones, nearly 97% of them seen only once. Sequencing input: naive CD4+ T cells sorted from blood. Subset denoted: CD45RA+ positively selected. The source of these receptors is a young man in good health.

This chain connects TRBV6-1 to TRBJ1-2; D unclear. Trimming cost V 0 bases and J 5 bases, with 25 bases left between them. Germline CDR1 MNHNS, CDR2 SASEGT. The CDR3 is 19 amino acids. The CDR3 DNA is TGTGCCAGCAGTGAAGCTGCGGTCGGACCAACCCTGGGATTATATGGCTACACCTTC. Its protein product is CASSEAAVGPTLGLYGYTF.

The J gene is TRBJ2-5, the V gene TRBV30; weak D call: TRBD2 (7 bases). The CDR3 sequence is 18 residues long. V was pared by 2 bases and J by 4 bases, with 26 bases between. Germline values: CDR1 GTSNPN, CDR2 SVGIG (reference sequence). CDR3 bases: TGTGCCTGGAGTAGGGGGTCGGGGAAACTAGCGTTACGAGAGACCCAGTACTTC. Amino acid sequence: CAWSRGSGKLALRETQYF. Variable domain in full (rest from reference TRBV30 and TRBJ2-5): SQTIHQWPATLVQPVGSPLSLECTVEGTSNPNLYWYRQAAGRGLQLLFYSVGIGQISSEVPQNLSASRPQDRQFILSSKKLLLSDSGFYLCAWSRGSGKLALRETQYFGPGTRLLVL.

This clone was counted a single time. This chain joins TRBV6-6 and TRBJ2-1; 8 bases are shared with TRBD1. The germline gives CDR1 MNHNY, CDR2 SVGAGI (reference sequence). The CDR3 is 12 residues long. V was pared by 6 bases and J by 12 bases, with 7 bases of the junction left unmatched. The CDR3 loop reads CASRSTGTGQFF. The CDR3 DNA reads TGTGCCAGCAGGAGTACCGGGACAGGGCAGTTCTTC.

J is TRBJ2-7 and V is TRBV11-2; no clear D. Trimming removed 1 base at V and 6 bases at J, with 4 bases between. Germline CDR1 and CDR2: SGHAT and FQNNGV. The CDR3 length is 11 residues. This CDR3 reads CASSLVVEQYF. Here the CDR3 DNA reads TGTGCCAGCAGCTTAGTAGTCGAGCAGTACTTC.

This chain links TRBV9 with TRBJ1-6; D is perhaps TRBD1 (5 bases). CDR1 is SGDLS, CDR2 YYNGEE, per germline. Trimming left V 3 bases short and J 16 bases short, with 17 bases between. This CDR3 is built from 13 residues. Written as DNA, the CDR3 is TGTGCCAGCAGCGAGGGGCTGGGGTCCCCACTCCACTTT. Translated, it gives CASSEGLGSPLHF.

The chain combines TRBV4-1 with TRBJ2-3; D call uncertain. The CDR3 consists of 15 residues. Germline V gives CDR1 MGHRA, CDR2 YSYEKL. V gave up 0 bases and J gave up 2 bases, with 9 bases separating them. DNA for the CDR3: TGCGCCAGCAGCCAAGACGGATCGATCACAGATACGCAGTATTTT. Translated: CASSQDGSITDTQYF.

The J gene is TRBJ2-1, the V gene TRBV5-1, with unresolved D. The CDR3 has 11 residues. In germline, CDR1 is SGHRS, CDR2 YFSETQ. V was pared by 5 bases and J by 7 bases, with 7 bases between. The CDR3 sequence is CASRGGNEQFF. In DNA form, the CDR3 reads TGCGCCAGCAGAGGCGGTAATGAGCAGTTCTTC.

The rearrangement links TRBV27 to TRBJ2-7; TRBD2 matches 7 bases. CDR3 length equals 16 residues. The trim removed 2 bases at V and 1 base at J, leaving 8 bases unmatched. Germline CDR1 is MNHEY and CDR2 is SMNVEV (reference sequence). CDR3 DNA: TGTGCCAGCAGTTTAAAACTTCCTAGCGGTTCCTACGAGCAGTACTTC. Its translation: CASSLKLPSGSYEQYF.

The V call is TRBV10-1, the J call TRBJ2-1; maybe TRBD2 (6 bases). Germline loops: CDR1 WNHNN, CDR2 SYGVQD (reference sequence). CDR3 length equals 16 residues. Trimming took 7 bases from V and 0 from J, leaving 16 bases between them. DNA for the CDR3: TGCGCCAGCAAAAATGGGGGGAGCGACTCCTACAATGAGCAGTTCTTC. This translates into CASKNGGSDSYNEQFF.

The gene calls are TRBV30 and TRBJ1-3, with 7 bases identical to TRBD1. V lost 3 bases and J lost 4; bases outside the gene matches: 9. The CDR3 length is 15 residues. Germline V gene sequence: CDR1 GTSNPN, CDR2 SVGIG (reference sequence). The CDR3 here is CAWSSWPGQGNTIYF. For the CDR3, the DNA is TGTGCCTGGAGCAGCTGGCCGGGACAGGGAAACACCATATATTTT. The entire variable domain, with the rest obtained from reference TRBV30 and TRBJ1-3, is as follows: SQTIHQWPATLVQPVGSPLSLECTVEGTSNPNLYWYRQAAGRGLQLLFYSVGIGQISSEVPQNLSASRPQDRQFILSSKKLLLSDSGFYLCAWSSWPGQGNTIYFGEGSWLTVV.

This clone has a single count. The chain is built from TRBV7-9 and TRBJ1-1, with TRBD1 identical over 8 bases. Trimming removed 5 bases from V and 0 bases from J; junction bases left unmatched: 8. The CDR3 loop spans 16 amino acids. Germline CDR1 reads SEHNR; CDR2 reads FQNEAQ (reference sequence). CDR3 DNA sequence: TGTGCCAGCAGCCCACAGGGGGGAGGTATGAACACTGAAGCTTTCTTT. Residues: CASSPQGGGMNTEAFF.

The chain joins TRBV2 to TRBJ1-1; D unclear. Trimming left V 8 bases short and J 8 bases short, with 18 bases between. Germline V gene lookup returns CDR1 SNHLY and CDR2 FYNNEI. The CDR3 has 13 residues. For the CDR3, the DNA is TGTGCCAGCTCTTACCCTCCTGTAGGAGAAGCTTTCTTT. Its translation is CASSYPPVGEAFF.

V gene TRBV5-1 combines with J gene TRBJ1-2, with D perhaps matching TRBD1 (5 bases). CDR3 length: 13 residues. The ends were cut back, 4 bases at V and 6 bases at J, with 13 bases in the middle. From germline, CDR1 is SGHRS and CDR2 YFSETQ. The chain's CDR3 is CASSRDRTHGYTF. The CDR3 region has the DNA TGCGCCAGCAGCCGGGACCGTACCCATGGCTACACCTTC.

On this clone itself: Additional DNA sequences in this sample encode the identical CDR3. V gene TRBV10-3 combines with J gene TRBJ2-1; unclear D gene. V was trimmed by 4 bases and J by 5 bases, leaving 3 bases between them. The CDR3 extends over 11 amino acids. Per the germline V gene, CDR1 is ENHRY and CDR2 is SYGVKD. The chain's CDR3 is CAISANNEQFF. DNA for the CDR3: TGTGCCATCAGTGCAAACAATGAGCAGTTCTTC.

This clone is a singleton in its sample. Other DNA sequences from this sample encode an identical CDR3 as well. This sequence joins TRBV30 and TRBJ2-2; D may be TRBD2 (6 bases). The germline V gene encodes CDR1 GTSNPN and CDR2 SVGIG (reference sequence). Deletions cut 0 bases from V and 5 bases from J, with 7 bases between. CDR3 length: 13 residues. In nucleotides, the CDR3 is TGTGCCTGGAGTGTTGGGGGGACCGGGGAGCTGTTTTTT. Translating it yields CAWSVGGTGELFF.

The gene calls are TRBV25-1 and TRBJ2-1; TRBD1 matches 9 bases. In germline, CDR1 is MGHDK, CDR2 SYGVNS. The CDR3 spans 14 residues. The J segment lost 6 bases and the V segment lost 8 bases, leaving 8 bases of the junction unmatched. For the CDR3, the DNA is TGTGCCAGCTCACCGAGGACAGGGGTCAATGAGCAGTTCTTC. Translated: CASSPRTGVNEQFF.

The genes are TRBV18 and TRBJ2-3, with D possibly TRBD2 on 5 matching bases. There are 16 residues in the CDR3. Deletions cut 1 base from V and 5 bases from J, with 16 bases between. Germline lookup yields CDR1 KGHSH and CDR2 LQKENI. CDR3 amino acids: CASSPLYSAQVDTQYF. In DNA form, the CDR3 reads TGTGCCAGCTCACCACTTTATAGCGCCCAGGTAGATACGCAGTATTTT.

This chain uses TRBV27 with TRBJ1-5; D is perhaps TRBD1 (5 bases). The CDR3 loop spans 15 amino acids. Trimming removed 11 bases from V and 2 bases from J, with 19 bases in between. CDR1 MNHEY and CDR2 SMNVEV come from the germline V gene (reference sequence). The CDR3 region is CASRGAGAGNQPQHF. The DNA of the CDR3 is TGTGCCTCCCGAGGGGCGGGAGCGGGCAATCAGCCCCAGCATTTT.

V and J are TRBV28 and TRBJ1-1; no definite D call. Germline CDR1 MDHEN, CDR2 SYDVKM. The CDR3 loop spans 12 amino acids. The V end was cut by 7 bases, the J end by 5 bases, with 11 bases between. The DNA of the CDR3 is TGTGCCAGCAACGAGGGATTAACTGAAGCTTTCTTT. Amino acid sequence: CASNEGLTEAFF.

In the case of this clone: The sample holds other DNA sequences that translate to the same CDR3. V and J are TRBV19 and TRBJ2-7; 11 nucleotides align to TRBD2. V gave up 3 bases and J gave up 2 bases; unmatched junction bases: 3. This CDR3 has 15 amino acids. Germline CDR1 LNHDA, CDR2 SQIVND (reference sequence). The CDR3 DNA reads TGTGCCAGTAGTATTGGGACTAGCGGAACCTACGAGCAGTACTTC. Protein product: CASSIGTSGTYEQYF.

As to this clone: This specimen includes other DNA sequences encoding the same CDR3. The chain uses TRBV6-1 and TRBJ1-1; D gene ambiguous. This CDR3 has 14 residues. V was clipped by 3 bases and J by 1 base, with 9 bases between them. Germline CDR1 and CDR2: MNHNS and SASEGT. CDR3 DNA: TGTGCCAGCAGTGACAGGACTGGGAACACTGAAGCTTTCTTT. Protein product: CASSDRTGNTEAFF.

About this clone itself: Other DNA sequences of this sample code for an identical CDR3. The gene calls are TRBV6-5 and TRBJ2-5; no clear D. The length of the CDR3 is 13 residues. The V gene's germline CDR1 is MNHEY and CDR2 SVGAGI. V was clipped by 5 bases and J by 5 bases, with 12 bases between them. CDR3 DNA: TGTGCCAGCAGTCGGACGGGTCGGGAGACCCAGTACTTC. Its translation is CASSRTGRETQYF.

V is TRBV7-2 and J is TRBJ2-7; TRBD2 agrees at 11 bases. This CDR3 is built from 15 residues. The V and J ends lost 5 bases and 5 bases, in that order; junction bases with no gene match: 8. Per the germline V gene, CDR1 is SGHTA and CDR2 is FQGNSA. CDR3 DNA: TGTGCCAGCAGCCCCCTAGCGGGAGGTGGGAACGAGCAGTACTTC. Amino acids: CASSPLAGGGNEQYF. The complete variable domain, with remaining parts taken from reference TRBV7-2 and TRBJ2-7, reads GAGVSQSPSNKVTEKGKDVELRCDPISGHTALYWYRQSLGQGLEFLIYFQGNSAPDKSGLPSDRFSAERTGGSVSTLTIQRTQQEDSAVYLCASSPLAGGGNEQYFGPGTRLTVT.

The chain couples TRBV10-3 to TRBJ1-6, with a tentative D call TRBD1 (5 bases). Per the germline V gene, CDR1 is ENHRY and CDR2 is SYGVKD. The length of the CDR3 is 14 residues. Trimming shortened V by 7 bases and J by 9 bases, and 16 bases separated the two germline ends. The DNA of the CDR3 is TGTGCCATCAAGGGCAGGGAGGGTGGTTCACCCCTCCACTTT. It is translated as CAIKGREGGSPLHF.